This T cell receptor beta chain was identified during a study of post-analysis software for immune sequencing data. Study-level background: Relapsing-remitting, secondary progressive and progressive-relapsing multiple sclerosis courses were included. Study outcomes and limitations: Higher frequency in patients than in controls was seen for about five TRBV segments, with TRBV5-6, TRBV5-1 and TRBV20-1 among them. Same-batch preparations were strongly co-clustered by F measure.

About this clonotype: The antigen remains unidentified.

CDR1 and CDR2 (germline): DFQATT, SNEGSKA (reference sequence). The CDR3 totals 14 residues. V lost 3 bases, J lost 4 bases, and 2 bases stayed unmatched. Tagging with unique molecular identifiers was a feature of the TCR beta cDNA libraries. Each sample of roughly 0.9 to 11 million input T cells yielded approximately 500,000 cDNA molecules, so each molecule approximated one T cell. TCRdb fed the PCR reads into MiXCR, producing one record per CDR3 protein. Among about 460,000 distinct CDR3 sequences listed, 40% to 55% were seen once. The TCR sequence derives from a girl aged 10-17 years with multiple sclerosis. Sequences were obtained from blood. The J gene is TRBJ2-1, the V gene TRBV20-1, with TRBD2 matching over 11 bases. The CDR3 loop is CSASGTSGYNEQFF. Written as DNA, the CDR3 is TGCAGTGCTAGTGGGACTAGCGGATACAATGAGCAGTTCTTC.